The 3 T cell receptor beta chains below come from one sample, sequenced in a study of shared clonotypes between healthy human individuals. Profiling relied on immunoSEQ multiplex PCR, and the TCRdb table lists in-frame clones only, not all of them. The sample includes some 360,000 clones, less than 75% seen only once; the top ten take under 11%. The sequenced material came from memory CD4+ T cells sorted from blood. The subset was: CD45RA-negative fraction. All receptors derive from a man aged 25 to 40 in good health.

The chain links TRBV6-5 to TRBJ1-1; 8 bases agree with TRBD1. Per germline, CDR1 MNHEY and CDR2 SVGAGI. V shed 8 bases, J shed 1 base, and the junction held 9 bases outside the gene matches. This CDR3 is built from 15 residues. CDR3 in amino acids: CASLGTGISNTEAFF. Written as DNA, the CDR3 is TGTGCCAGCCTCGGGACAGGTATTTCGAACACTGAAGCTTTCTTT.

There are a few counts of this clone. V usage is TRBV11-2 and J usage is TRBJ2-7, with a weak D call TRBD2 (7 bases). CDR1 and CDR2 (germline): SGHAT, FQNNGV. V dropped 5 bases and J dropped 3 bases, with 17 bases sitting between them. The length of the CDR3 is 15 residues. The CDR3, as DNA: TGTGCCAGCAGCACCCTAAGGGGGGGAATCTACGAGCAGTACTTC. It translates to CASSTLRGGIYEQYF.

A few counts support this clone. The chain couples TRBV6-1 to TRBJ1-1; no firm D call. This CDR3 is 14 amino acids long. V lost 7 bases and J 2 bases, leaving 14 bases between the germline ends. Germline V gene data show CDR1 as MNHNS and CDR2 as SASEGT. This CDR3 is CASTFLRINTEAFF. In DNA form, the CDR3 reads TGTGCCAGCACCTTCCTCAGGATTAACACTGAAGCTTTCTTT.